This T cell receptor beta chain was documented in a study of blood T cell repertoires in COVID-19. Repertoires were generated with immunoSEQ multiplex PCR, while TCRdb's copy carries only in-frame clones and drops some. The table includes about 290,000 clones, around four fifths detected once. The CDR3 spans 20 residues. V shed 3 bases and J 9 bases; nucleotides not matched to a gene: 23. Germline V gives CDR1 MDHEN, CDR2 SYDVKM. The chain employs TRBV28 and TRBJ2-1; TRBD2 matches 10 bases. Material for sequencing was peripheral blood. The clonotype originates from a woman aged 45-65 years with active or convalescent COVID-19. CDR3 residues: CASSFGSLRASGRIRGEQFF. The CDR3 nucleotides are TGTGCCAGCAGTTTCGGGTCTTTAAGGGCTAGCGGGAGAATAAGAGGTGAGCAGTTCTTC.